In this sample, the clone carrying this T cell receptor (beta chain) turned up once. Sequenced by immunoSEQ multiplex PCR; TCRdb stores in-frame clones only, minus some. The table includes some 99,000 clones, about 94% detected once. These data originate in a study of T cell changes during pregnancy in multiple sclerosis. Germline V gives CDR1 SGHVS, CDR2 FQNEAQ. This CDR3 is 16 amino acids long. After removal of 5 bases from V and 1 base from J, the junction contained 10 bases not matched to a gene. The receptor comes from a female donor with multiple sclerosis, enrolled in a pregnancy study. This specimen consisted of peripheral blood, obtained after pregnancy. V gene TRBV7-8 combines with J gene TRBJ2-7; 8 bases line up with TRBD2. CDR3 region: CASSRLGSGSSYEQYF. CDR3 nucleotides: TGTGCCAGCAGCCGCCTAGGGAGCGGGAGTTCCTACGAGCAGTACTTC.